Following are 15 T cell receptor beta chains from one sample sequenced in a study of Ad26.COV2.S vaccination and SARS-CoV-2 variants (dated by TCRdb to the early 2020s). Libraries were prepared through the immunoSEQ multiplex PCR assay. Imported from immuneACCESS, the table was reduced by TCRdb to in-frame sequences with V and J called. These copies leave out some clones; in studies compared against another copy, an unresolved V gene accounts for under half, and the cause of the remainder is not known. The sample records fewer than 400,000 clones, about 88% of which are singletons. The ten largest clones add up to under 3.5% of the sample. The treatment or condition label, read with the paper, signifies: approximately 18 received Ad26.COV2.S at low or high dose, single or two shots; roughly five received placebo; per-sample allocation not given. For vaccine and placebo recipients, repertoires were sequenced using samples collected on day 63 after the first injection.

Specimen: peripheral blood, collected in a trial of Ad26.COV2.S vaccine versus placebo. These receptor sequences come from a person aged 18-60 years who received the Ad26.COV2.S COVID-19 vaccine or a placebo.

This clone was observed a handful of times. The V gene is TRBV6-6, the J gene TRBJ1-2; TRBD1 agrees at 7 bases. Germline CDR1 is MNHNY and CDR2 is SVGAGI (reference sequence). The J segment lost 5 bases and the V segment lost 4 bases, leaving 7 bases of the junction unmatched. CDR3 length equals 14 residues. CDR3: CASSFRRGVYGYTF. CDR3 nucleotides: TGTGCCAGCAGTTTCCGCAGGGGGGTATATGGCTACACCTTC.

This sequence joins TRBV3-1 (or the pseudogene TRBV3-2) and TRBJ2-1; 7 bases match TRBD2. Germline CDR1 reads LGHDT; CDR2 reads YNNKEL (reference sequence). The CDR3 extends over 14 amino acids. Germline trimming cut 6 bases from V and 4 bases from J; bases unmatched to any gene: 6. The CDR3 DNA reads TGTGCCAGCAGTCGCGGGGGAGTTTACAATGAGCAGTTCTTC. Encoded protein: CASSRGGVYNEQFF.

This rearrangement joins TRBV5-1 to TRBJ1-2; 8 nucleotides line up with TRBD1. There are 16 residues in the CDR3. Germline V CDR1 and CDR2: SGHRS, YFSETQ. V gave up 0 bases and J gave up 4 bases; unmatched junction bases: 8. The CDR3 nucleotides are TGCGCCAGCAGCTTGGCGGACAGGGACCATGGCTATGGCTACACCTTC. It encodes CASSLADRDHGYGYTF.

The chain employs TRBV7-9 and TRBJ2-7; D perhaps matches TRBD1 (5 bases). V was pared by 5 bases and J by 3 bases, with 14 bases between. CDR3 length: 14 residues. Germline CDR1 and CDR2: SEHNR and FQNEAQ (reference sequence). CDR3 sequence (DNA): TGTGCCAGCAGCGTACAGGATAGGAACTACGAGCAGTACTTC. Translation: CASSVQDRNYEQYF. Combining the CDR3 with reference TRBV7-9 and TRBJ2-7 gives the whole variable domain DTGVSQNPRHKITKRGQNVTFRCDPISEHNRLYWYRQTLGQGPEFLTYFQNEAQLEKSRLLSDRFSAERPKGSFSTLEIQRTEQGDSAMYLCASSVQDRNYEQYFGPGTRLTVT.

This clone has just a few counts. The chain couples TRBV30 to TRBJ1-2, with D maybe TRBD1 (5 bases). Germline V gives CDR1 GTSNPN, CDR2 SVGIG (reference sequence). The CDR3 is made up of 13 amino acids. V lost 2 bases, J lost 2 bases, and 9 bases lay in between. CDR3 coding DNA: TGTGCCTGGAGTCCGGAGGGGAACTATGGCTACACCTTC. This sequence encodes CAWSPEGNYGYTF.

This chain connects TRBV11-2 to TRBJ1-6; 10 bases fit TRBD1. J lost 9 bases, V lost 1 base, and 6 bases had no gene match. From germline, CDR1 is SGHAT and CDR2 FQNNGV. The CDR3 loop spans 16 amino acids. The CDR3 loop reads CASSLVVTGGGSPLHF. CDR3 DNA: TGTGCCAGCAGCTTAGTGGTGACAGGGGGCGGTTCACCCCTCCACTTT.

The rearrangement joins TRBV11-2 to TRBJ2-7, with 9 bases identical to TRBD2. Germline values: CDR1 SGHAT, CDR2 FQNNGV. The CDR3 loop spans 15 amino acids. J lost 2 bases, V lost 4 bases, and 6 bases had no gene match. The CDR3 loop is CASSYAGGATYEQYF. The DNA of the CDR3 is TGTGCCAGCAGCTACGCGGGAGGGGCGACCTACGAGCAGTACTTC.

The CDR3 region has the DNA TGTGCCAGTAGGGACCGGGGCCGGAATGAAAAACTGTTTTTT. Protein: CASRDRGRNEKLFF. The chain is built from TRBV19 and TRBJ1-4; D might be TRBD1 (5 bases). The V end lost 6 bases, the J end lost 5 bases, and 13 bases lay between the germline ends. The germline gives CDR1 LNHDA, CDR2 SQIVND (reference sequence). This CDR3 region has 14 residues. Full variable domain (outside the CDR3, taken from reference TRBV19 and TRBJ1-4): DGGITQSPKYLFRKEGQNVTLSCEQNLNHDAMYWYRQDPGQGLRLIYYSQIVNDFQKGDIAEGYSVSREKKESFPLTVTSAQKNPTAFYLCASRDRGRNEKLFFGSGTQLSVL.

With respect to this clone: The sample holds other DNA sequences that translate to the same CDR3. The CDR3 region is CASSTTGGSQTQYF. As DNA, the CDR3 is TGTGCCAGTTCCACCACCGGGGGGAGCCAGACCCAGTACTTC. The chain joins TRBV19 to TRBJ2-5; 7 bases map to TRBD2. Germline-derived CDR1 and CDR2 are LNHDA and SQIVND (reference sequence). This CDR3 has 14 amino acids. V was pared by 8 bases and J by 6 bases, with 12 bases of the junction left unmatched.

The CDR3, as DNA: TGTGCCACGCGAGCGGGGGGGACTTCGGAGCAGTTCTTC. Translating it yields CATRAGGTSEQFF. The gene calls are TRBV6-5 and TRBJ2-1; 10 nucleotides line up with TRBD2. CDR1 and CDR2 from the germline V gene are MNHEY and SVGAGI. CDR3 length equals 13 residues. Trimming at V came to 10 bases and at J to 10 bases, leaving 10 bases not matched to a gene.

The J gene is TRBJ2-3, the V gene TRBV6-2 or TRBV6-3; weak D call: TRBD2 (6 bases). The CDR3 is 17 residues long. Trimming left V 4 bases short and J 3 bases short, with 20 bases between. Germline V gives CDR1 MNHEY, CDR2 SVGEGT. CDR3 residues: CASSWDRGTAGTDTQYF. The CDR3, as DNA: TGTGCCAGCAGTTGGGACCGGGGGACGGCGGGGACAGATACGCAGTATTTT.

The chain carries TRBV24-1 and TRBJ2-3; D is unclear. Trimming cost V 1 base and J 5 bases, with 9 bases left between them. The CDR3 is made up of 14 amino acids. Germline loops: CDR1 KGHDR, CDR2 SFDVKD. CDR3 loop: CATSDLTARDTQYF. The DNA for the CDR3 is TGTGCCACCAGTGATTTAACGGCCAGAGATACGCAGTATTTT.

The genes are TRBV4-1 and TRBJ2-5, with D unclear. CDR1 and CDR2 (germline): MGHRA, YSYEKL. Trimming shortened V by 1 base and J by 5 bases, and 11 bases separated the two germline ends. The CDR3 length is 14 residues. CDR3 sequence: CASSQGVIGETQYF. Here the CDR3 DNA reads TGCGCCAGCAGCCAAGGTGTGATCGGGGAGACCCAGTACTTC.

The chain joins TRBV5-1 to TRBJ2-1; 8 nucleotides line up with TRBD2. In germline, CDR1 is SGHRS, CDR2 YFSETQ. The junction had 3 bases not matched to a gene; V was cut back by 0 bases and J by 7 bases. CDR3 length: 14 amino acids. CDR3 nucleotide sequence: TGCGCCAGCAGCTTGGTAGCGGGGACGAATGAGCAGTTCTTC. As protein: CASSLVAGTNEQFF.

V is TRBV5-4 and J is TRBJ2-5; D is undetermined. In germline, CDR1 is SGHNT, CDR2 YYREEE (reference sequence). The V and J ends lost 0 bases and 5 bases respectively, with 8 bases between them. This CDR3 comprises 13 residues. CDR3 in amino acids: CASSLVGRETQYF. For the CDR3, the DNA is TGTGCCAGCAGCTTGGTTGGGCGGGAGACCCAGTACTTC.